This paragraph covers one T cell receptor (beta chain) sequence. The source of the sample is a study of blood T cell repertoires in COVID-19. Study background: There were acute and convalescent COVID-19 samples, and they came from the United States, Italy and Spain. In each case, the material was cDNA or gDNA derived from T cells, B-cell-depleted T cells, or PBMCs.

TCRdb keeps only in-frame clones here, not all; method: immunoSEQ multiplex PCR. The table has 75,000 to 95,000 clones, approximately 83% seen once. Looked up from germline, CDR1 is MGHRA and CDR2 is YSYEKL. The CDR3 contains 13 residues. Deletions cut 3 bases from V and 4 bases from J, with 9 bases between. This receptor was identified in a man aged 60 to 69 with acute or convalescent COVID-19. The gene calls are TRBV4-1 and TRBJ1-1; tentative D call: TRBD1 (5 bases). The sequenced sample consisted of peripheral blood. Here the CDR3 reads CASSHDGGTEAFF. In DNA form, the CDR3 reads TGCGCCAGCAGCCATGACGGGGGCACTGAAGCTTTCTTT.